This T cell receptor beta chain was recovered during a study of control samples from healthy donors and cancer patients. This CDR3 spans 18 amino acids. V shed 3 bases, J shed 4 bases, and the junction held 11 bases outside the gene matches. The repertoire was sequenced with immunoSEQ multiplex PCR; TCRdb's copy has only in-frame clones and lacks some. The repertoire consists of more than 100,000 clones, with 89% occurring once and the leading ten covering roughly 8%. This chain uses TRBV23-1 with TRBJ2-1, with 11 positions matching TRBD2. TRBV23-1 is an open reading frame, and its role is uncertain. What was sequenced was PBMCs. The TCR was taken from a man in his fifties with head and neck cancer. The DNA for the CDR3 is TGCGCCAGCAGTCATCAACTAGCGGGAGTCTCTTTTTACAATGAGCAGTTCTTC. This encodes CASSHQLAGVSFYNEQFF.